Listed below are T cell receptor beta chains from one sample, sequenced in a study of immune heterogeneity within non-small cell lung tumors. TCRdb called the multiplex PCR reads again in MiXCR, with one record for every CDR3 protein. The sample has 9,500 to 13,000 distinct CDR3 sequences; more than 20% are singletons. Sequencing was performed on lung tumor tissue. These receptors were taken from a woman aged 45-60 years with non-small cell lung cancer. CDR3s include the opening cysteine and the closing phenylalanine or tryptophan. D genes are given only for firm matches. Clone size is stated in some rows and not others, as once, few, many or a class when expanded.

TGTGCCAGTAGTATCCCCGGGACAGAGAGGTATAATCATCCCCAGCATTTT	CASSIPGTERYNHPQHF	TRBV19	TRBD1	TRBJ1-5	-
TGTGCCAGCAGTCCCGGGACTAGCGGGGGTTCAGATACGCAGTATTTT	CASSPGTSGGSDTQYF	TRBV12-3/TRBV12-4	TRBD2	TRBJ2-3	-
TGTGCCAGCAGAAATAGTGGGTCAGATACGCAGTATTTT	CASRNSGSDTQYF	TRBV6-1	-	TRBJ2-3	many
TGCGCCAGCAGTCCCGGACAGTTCGAGACCGAGCAGTACTTC	CASSPGQFETEQYF	TRBV10-1	-	TRBJ2-7	medium-sized
TGCAGCGTTGGAACCCTTGATTTTTTTATGAACACTGAAGCTTTCTTT	CSVGTLDFFMNTEAFF	TRBV29-1	-	TRBJ1-1	medium-sized
TGTGCCAGCAGATTCACGACAGGGGACGGAAACACCATATATTTT	CASRFTTGDGNTIYF	TRBV6-1	TRBD1	TRBJ1-3	medium-sized
TGTGCCAGCAGCCCCCTTACAGGGGGCTCTGAAGCTTTCTTT	CASSPLTGGSEAFF	TRBV9	TRBD1	TRBJ1-1	few
TGTGCCACCAGCAATACGACTAGCGGGAGGGACGAGCAGTACTTC	CATSNTTSGRDEQYF	TRBV15	TRBD2	TRBJ2-7	medium-sized
TGTGCCAGCAGCGTAGCGGGGGGAGCTGGAAACACCATATATTTT	CASSVAGGAGNTIYF	TRBV9	-	TRBJ1-3	many
TGTGCCAGCAGTGAATGGGGGGGAAGGACTGAAGCTTTCTTT	CASSEWGGRTEAFF	TRBV6-1	-	TRBJ1-1	many
TGTGCCAGCAGCTTGCGGCAGTTGTCCTACGAGCAGTACTTC	CASSLRQLSYEQYF	TRBV7-6	-	TRBJ2-7	many
TGTCCCAGCAGTGCTTGGGGGGTTGGGGGCAATCAGCCCCAGCATTTT	CPSSAWGVGGNQPQHF	TRBV6-1	-	TRBJ1-5	-
TGTGCCAGCTCACTAGCGGCTAGCTCTGGAAACACCATATATTTT	CASSLAASSGNTIYF	TRBV18	-	TRBJ1-3	-
TGTGCCACCAGCACTCTAGCGGGAGCATCTGAGCAGTTCTTC	CATSTLAGASEQFF	TRBV15	TRBD2	TRBJ2-1	many
TGTGCCAGCAGCTTAGATTGGGTAGCCGCTACCGGGGGTGAGCAGTTCTTC	CASSLDWVAATGGEQFF	TRBV11-2	-	TRBJ2-1	medium-sized
TGTGCCAGCAGTTTAGTGAGTTTGGGTGGCTACACCTTC	CASSLVSLGGYTF	TRBV12-3/TRBV12-4	-	TRBJ1-2	many
TGTGCCACCTACAGTTACCATGAGTCTGATACGCAGTATTTT	CATYSYHESDTQYF	TRBV10-3	-	TRBJ2-3	-
TGTGCCAGCAGCCTACAGGGGGTAGGGAATGAAAAACTGTTTTTT	CASSLQGVGNEKLFF	TRBV4-2	TRBD1	TRBJ1-4	many
TGTGCCAGCAGTGAAGCGAGGAGACACGTCTACGAGCAGTACTTC	CASSEARRHVYEQYF	TRBV6-1	-	TRBJ2-7	medium-sized
TGCAGTGGTTCCTCGGGCACAGATACGCAGTATTTT	CSGSSGTDTQYF	TRBV20-1	-	TRBJ2-3	many
TGTGCCAGCAGTATACCAGGGGTCAAGAACGAGCAGTACTTC	CASSIPGVKNEQYF	TRBV28	-	TRBJ2-7	medium-sized
TGTGCCAGCAGTTCCCCTTCTCACGGCTACGAGCAGTACTTC	CASSSPSHGYEQYF	TRBV6-1	-	TRBJ2-7	many
TGTGCCAGTAGTATCGGAGGGATTGAAAAACTGTTTTTT	CASSIGGIEKLFF	TRBV19	-	TRBJ1-4	-
TGCAGTGCTAGTAATTGGCGAGTGGTCAGGCCCGGGGAGGATCCACTCTCCTACAATGAGCAGTTCTTC	CSASNWRVVRPGEDPLSYNEQFF	TRBV20-1	-	TRBJ2-1	-
TGCAGCGTTGAAGCTATGGGACAGGGTAGCGTCTTCTTT	CSVEAMGQGSVFF	TRBV29-1	TRBD1	TRBJ1-1	many
TGTGCCACCAGCAGAGGGGGACTAGCGGGAGATACGCAGTATTTT	CATSRGGLAGDTQYF	TRBV15	TRBD2	TRBJ2-3	many
TGTGCCACCAGTGACAGACAGGGGGATCGGGGTGGCTACACCTTC	CATSDRQGDRGGYTF	TRBV24-1	TRBD1	TRBJ1-2	many
TGCAGTGCTGCCTCGGGGAGCGAGACCCAGTACTTC	CSAASGSETQYF	TRBV20-1	-	TRBJ2-5	once
TGCAGCGTTGAGGGGGGCCGCTACGAGCAGTACTTC	CSVEGGRYEQYF	TRBV29-1	-	TRBJ2-7	-
TGCGCCAGCAGTGAGGGGACAGCGCAAAATCAGCCCCAGCATTTT	CASSEGTAQNQPQHF	TRBV10-2	TRBD1	TRBJ1-5	many
TGTGCCAGCAGCTTTGGGGAGAGGGTGGCCTCACCCCTCCACTTT	CASSFGERVASPLHF	TRBV5-6	-	TRBJ1-6	large
TGTGCCATCAGTGAGTCCGGGACAGGGATCGCAGATACGCAGTATTTT	CAISESGTGIADTQYF	TRBV10-3	TRBD1	TRBJ2-3	few
TGCGCCAGCAGCTTGGGGGAAAGGGTTAACACTGAAGCTTTCTTT	CASSLGERVNTEAFF	TRBV5-1	-	TRBJ1-1	-
TGTGCCAGCAGGGGGCGGGTGGGGACCTACGAGCAGTACTTC	CASRGRVGTYEQYF	TRBV2	-	TRBJ2-7	medium-sized
TGTGCCAGCAGCTTGGTTCCCGGGACAGGGGGTGAGACCCAGTACTTC	CASSLVPGTGGETQYF	TRBV5-4	TRBD1	TRBJ2-5	-
TGTGCCAGCAGCCAAGCCGAACAGGAGGTTTACACTGAAGCTTTCTTT	CASSQAEQEVYTEAFF	TRBV4-2	-	TRBJ1-1	medium-sized
TGTGCCACCAGTCCCAACAGGGGGGAAAACAATCAGCCCCAGCATTTT	CATSPNRGENNQPQHF	TRBV24-1	TRBD1	TRBJ1-5	many
TGCAGTGTAATGGGACAGGAGAGCTCCTATAATTCACCCCTCCACTTT	CSVMGQESSYNSPLHF	TRBV20-1	TRBD1	TRBJ1-6	medium-sized
TGTGCCTGGAGTGCCAGGGGGCTATCTTCCGGGGAGCTGTTTTTT	CAWSARGLSSGELFF	TRBV30	TRBD1	TRBJ2-2	medium-sized
TGTGCCAGCAGTTTCACCGGGACTAGCGGGGGAACCTACAATGAGCAGTTCTTC	CASSFTGTSGGTYNEQFF	TRBV27	TRBD2	TRBJ2-1	medium-sized
TGTGCCAGCAGCGTAGCTGCGAGCGGGAAGGGAACCTACGAGCAGTACTTC	CASSVAASGKGTYEQYF	TRBV7-2	TRBD2	TRBJ2-7	-
TGCAGTGCTAGAGGGCCCGCAAGGGACAGGGGTGGCGAGCAGTACTTC	CSARGPARDRGGEQYF	TRBV20-1	TRBD1	TRBJ2-7	medium-sized
TGTGCCAGCAGTTCTACAGGGGTCACCGGGGAGCTGTTTTTT	CASSSTGVTGELFF	TRBV2	TRBD1	TRBJ2-2	many
TGTGCCAGCTCACCGGCGGGGGGGTCCGACTACGAGCAGTACTTC	CASSPAGGSDYEQYF	TRBV18	TRBD2	TRBJ2-7	medium-sized
TGTGCCTGGAGAGGCGAGGCTTTGGAGACCCAGTACTTC	CAWRGEALETQYF	TRBV30	-	TRBJ2-5	many
TGTGCCAGCAGCCCTACACCCAACACCATATATTTT	CASSPTPNTIYF	TRBV7-9	-	TRBJ1-3	many
TGTGCCATCAAGGGAAGTTCCTACGAGCAGTACTTC	CAIKGSSYEQYF	TRBV10-3	-	TRBJ2-7	many
TGTGCCAGCAGCCAAAGCGGGACTAGCGGGAGTAGGCAGTACTTC	CASSQSGTSGSRQYF	TRBV5-4	TRBD2	TRBJ2-7	-
TGTGCCAGCAGCCGGGACCGCTCCTACGAGCAGTACTTC	CASSRDRSYEQYF	TRBV7-2	-	TRBJ2-7	medium-sized
TGCGCCAGCAGCCAAGCTTTACAGGGAGCGGTGACTGAAGCTTTCTTT	CASSQALQGAVTEAFF	TRBV4-3	-	TRBJ1-1	-
TGTGCCAGCAGTCTCCACTGGCCATACAACGAGCAGTTCTTC	CASSLHWPYNEQFF	TRBV6-1	-	TRBJ2-1	few
TGTGCCAGCAGTTTATATGCTACAAACTACAATGAGCAGTTCTTC	CASSLYATNYNEQFF	TRBV27	-	TRBJ2-1	large
TGTGCCAGCAGCGTAGCAGCTAGCGGGGGCTACGAGCAGTACTTC	CASSVAASGGYEQYF	TRBV9	TRBD2	TRBJ2-7	medium-sized
TGTGCCAGCAGCCGAAACAGGGGGCATGGCGAGACCCAGTACTTC	CASSRNRGHGETQYF	TRBV7-6	TRBD1	TRBJ2-5	many